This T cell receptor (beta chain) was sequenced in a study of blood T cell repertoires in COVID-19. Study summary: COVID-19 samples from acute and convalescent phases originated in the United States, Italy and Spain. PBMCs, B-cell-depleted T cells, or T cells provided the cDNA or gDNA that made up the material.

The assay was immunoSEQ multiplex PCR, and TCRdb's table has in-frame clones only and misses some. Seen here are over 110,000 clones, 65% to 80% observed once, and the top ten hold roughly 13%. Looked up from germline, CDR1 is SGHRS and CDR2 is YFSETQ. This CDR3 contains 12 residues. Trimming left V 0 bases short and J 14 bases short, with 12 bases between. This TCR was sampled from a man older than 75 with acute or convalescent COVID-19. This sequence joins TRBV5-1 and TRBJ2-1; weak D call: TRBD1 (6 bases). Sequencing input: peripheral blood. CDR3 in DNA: TGCGCCAGCAGCTTGGTAGAACAGGGAAAGTTCTTC. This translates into CASSLVEQGKFF.